This T cell receptor beta chain was documented in a study of shared clonotypes between healthy human individuals. Turning to the study itself: Two female and a few male donors aged 18 to 49 were enrolled. General study points: Several donors showed sharing of around 5% of naive CD4 clonotypes. The generation probabilities recorded for non-shared clonotypes fell below those of clonotypes shared by all four donors.

A note on this clone: Antigen specificity is unknown.

V lost 5 bases, J lost 6 bases, and 10 bases lay in between. The CDR3 has 12 amino acids. CDR1 is MDHEN and CDR2 is SYDVKM in the germline V gene. Libraries were prepared by immunoSEQ multiplex PCR; TCRdb keeps only in-frame clonotypes and omits some of them. The sample has about 1.1 million clones, 75% to 80% seen once. Material for sequencing was memory CD4+ T cells from PBMCs. Sample subset: CD45RA-negative fraction. This TCR was sampled from a man aged 18 to 30 in good health. Some clones in this sample may be carry-over from other donors' samples. This chain links TRBV28 with TRBJ1-2, with D uncertain. The CDR3, as DNA: TGTGCCAGCAGTCCGTCCTATAATGGCTACACCTTC. Residues: CASSPSYNGYTF.